The present entry profiles one T cell receptor beta chain with its context. V lost 1 base to trimming and J lost 5 bases; unmatched junction nucleotides: 5. There are 15 residues in the CDR3. The germline V gene encodes CDR1 MDHEN and CDR2 SYDVKM. This specimen belongs to a study of blood T cell repertoires in COVID-19. Study overall: Sources were T cells, B-cell-depleted T cells, or PBMCs; the material itself was cDNA or gDNA.

TCRdb's copy holds only in-frame clones and misses some; the assay was immunoSEQ multiplex PCR. Of 100,000 to 120,000 clones detected, 60% to 80% appear once; the ten largest clones hold roughly 16%. Material: peripheral blood. The source of this sequence is a woman of 80 years or more with active or convalescent COVID-19. The V and J genes are TRBV28 and TRBJ2-1, with 7 bases fitting TRBD2. The chain's CDR3 is CASSLSSGGHNEQFF. The CDR3 bases are TGTGCCAGCAGTTTATCGTCGGGAGGTCACAATGAGCAGTTCTTC.